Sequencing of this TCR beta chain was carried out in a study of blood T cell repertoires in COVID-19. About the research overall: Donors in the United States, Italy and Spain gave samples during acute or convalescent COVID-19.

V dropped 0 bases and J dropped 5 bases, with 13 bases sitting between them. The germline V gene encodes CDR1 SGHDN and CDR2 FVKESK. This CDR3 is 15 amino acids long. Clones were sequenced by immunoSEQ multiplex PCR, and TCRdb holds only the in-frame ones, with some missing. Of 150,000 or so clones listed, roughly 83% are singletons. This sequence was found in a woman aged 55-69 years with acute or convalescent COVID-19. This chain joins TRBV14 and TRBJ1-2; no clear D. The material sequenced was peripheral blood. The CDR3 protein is CASSQDLTEEYGYTF. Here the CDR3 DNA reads TGTGCCAGCAGCCAAGATCTAACGGAGGAATATGGCTACACCTTC.